The 8 T cell receptor beta chains below all came from one sample that was sequenced in a study of Ad26.COV2.S vaccination and SARS-CoV-2 variants. TCRdb's copy holds only in-frame clones and misses some; the assay was immunoSEQ multiplex PCR. The sample carries some 460,000 clones, nearly 90% recorded once. Treatment specified: 15 to 20 received Ad26.COV2.S at low or high dose, single or two shots; about 5 received placebo; per-sample allocation not given. Sampling happened 63 days after the first vaccine or placebo injection. The material sequenced was peripheral blood, taken in a trial of Ad26.COV2.S vaccine versus placebo. The receptor set was obtained from a person aged 18-60 years who received the Ad26.COV2.S COVID-19 vaccine or a placebo.

The chain joins TRBV2 to TRBJ1-2; D possibly corresponds to TRBD1 (5 bases). The CDR3 covers 14 residues. The germline V gene encodes CDR1 SNHLY and CDR2 FYNNEI. Trimming cost V 3 bases and J 7 bases, with 15 bases left between them. Here the CDR3 DNA reads TGTGCCAGCAGTGACGATCGACAGTTTGCTGGCTACACCTTC. Its translation is CASSDDRQFAGYTF.

This chain connects TRBV4-3 to TRBJ1-2; possibly TRBD1 for D (6 bases). The V end lost 0 bases, the J end lost 1 base, and 24 bases lay between the germline ends. Germline V gives CDR1 LGHNA, CDR2 YSLEER. CDR3 length equals 20 residues. CDR3 in amino acids: CASSQDPSLGTGWGNYGYTF. In DNA form, the CDR3 reads TGCGCCAGCAGCCAAGATCCCAGTTTGGGCACAGGGTGGGGTAACTATGGCTACACCTTC.

The V and J genes are TRBV7-3 and TRBJ2-7; tentatively, D is TRBD2 (6 bases). In germline, CDR1 is SGHTA, CDR2 FQGTGA. Trimming shortened V by 5 bases and J by 0 bases, and 14 bases separated the two germline ends. The CDR3 has 15 residues. The DNA of the CDR3 is TGTGCCAGCAGCGGAGGAGGGCCCAGCTCCTACGAGCAGTACTTC. Its protein is CASSGGGPSSYEQYF.

This clone was observed a handful of times. The chain couples TRBV3-1 (or the pseudogene TRBV3-2) to TRBJ2-2; D gene unclear. The CDR3 extends over 15 amino acids. V lost 1 base and J 0 bases, leaving 6 bases between the germline ends. Per germline, CDR1 LGHDT and CDR2 YNNKEL (reference sequence). The CDR3, as DNA: TGTGCCAGCAGCCAAGTTGGATCGAACACCGGGGAGCTGTTTTTT. It yields the protein CASSQVGSNTGELFF.

The rearrangement uses TRBV28 and TRBJ2-1, with 11 bases lining up with TRBD2. This CDR3 spans 17 amino acids. The J segment lost 3 bases and the V segment lost 5 bases, leaving 9 bases of the junction unmatched. Germline V gene data show CDR1 as MDHEN and CDR2 as SYDVKM. In DNA, the CDR3 is TGTGCCAGCAGTCCGGTTCCTAGCGGGAGGCACTACAATGAGCAGTTCTTC. Its translation: CASSPVPSGRHYNEQFF. The variable domain in full, completed from reference TRBV28 and TRBJ2-1, reads DVKVTQSSRYLVKRTGEKVFLECVQDMDHENMFWYRQDPGLGLRLIYFSYDVKMKEKGDIPEGYSVSREKKERFSLILESASTNQTSMYLCASSPVPSGRHYNEQFFGPGTRLTVL.

This rearrangement joins TRBV9 to TRBJ2-1, with 7 bases identical to TRBD1. Trimming removed 3 bases from V and 9 bases from J; junction bases left unmatched: 9. The CDR3 totals 14 residues. Germline V gene data show CDR1 as SGDLS and CDR2 as YYNGEE. The CDR3 DNA sequence: TGTGCCAGCAGCGGGAGAACCGCAGGGGGTGAGCAGTTCTTC. Encoded protein: CASSGRTAGGEQFF.

This clone occurred once. The V gene is TRBV6-5, the J gene TRBJ1-6; D possibly corresponds to TRBD1 (6 bases). V was shortened by 8 bases and J by 5 bases, with 7 bases between the two germline ends. CDR3 length: 12 amino acids. CDR1 and CDR2 from the germline V gene are MNHEY and SVGAGI. The CDR3 here is CASGQNNSPLHF. DNA for the CDR3: TGTGCCAGCGGACAGAATAATTCACCCCTCCACTTT.

This chain uses TRBV30 with TRBJ2-5, with D possibly TRBD1 on 6 matching bases. With 0 bases removed from V and 5 bases from J, the gap between germline ends came to 13 bases. CDR3 length: 14 residues. The germline CDR1 and CDR2 sequences are GTSNPN and SVGIG (reference sequence). The CDR3 region is CAWSVRRQGETQYF. In DNA, the CDR3 is TGTGCCTGGAGTGTGCGGCGGCAGGGGGAGACCCAGTACTTC.